What follows describes a single T cell receptor beta chain. Its specificity is not known. The CDR3 contains 14 residues. CDR1 is LGHDT and CDR2 is YNNKEL in the germline V gene (reference sequence). Trimming took off 2 bases at V and 9 bases at J, with 16 bases between the two ends. This entry is derived from a study of T cell responses to AZD1222 COVID-19 vaccine. Overall study results and limits: Only a handful of AZD1222 recipients, several in all, had baseline seropositivity. Distributed over spike, vaccine-associated CD4 TCRs predominated at 160-218 and 743-854.

Measured with immunoSEQ multiplex PCR; TCRdb has only the in-frame clones, and not every one. The repertoire holds about 110,000 clones, with 92% as singletons. The receptor comes from an adult who received the AZD1222 COVID-19 vaccine. The chain carries TRBV3-1 (or the pseudogene TRBV3-2) and TRBJ1-2, with D possibly TRBD1 on 5 matching bases. Sample: peripheral blood, taken 28 days after the second AZD1222 dose. Here the CDR3 reads CASSQMGQGESYTF. CDR3 DNA: TGTGCCAGCAGCCAAATGGGGCAGGGTGAGAGCTACACCTTC.